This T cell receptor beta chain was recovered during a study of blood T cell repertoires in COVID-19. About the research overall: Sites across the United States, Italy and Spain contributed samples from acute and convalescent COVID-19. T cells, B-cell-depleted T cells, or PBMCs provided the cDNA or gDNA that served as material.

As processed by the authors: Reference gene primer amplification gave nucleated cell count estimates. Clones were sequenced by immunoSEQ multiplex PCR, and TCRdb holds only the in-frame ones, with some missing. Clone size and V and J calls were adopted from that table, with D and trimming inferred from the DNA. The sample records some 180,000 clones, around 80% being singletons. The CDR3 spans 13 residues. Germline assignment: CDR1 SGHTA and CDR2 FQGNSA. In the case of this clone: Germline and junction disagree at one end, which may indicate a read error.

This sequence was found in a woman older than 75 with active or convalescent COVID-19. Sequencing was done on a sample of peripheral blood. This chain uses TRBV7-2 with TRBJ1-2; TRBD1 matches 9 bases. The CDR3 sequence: CASSVRQGGTFIF. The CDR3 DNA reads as TGTGCCAGCAGCGTTCGACAGGGGGGGACTTTTATATTC.